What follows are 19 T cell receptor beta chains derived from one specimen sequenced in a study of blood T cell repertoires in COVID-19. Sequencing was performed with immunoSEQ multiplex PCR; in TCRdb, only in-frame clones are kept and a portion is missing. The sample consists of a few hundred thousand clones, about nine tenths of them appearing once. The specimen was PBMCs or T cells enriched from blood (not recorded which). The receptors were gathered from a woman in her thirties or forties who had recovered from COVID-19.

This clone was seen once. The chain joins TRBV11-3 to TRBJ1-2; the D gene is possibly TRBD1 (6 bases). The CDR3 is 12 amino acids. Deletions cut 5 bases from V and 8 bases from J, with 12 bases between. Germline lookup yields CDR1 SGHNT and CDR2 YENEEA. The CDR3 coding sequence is TGTGCCAGCAGCAACCAGGGGAGAGGCTACACCTTC. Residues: CASSNQGRGYTF.

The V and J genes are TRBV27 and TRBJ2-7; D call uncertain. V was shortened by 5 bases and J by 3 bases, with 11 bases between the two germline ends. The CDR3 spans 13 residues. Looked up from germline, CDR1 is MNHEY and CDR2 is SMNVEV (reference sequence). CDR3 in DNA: TGTGCCAGCAGTCCTATCCGGAGCTACGAGCAGTACTTC. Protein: CASSPIRSYEQYF.

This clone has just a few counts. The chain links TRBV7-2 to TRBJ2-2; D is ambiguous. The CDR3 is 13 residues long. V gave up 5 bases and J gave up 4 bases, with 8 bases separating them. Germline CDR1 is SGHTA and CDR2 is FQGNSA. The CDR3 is CASSEITTGELFF. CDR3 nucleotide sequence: TGTGCCAGCAGCGAGATCACCACCGGGGAGCTGTTTTTT.

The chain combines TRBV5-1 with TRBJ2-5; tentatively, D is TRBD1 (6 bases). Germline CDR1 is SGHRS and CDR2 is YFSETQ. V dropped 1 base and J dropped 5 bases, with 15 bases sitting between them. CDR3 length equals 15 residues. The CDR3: CASSLLPQGRETQYF. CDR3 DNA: TGCGCCAGCAGCTTGCTTCCACAGGGTCGGGAGACCCAGTACTTC.

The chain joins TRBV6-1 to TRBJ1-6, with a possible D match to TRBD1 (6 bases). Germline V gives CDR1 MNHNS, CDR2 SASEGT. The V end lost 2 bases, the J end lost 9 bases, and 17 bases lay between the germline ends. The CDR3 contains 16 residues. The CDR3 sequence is CASSERSGVSGSPLHF. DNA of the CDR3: TGTGCCAGCAGTGAAAGGTCAGGGGTGAGCGGTTCACCCCTCCACTTT.

This CDR3 reads CAWSTGGADTQYF. In DNA, the CDR3 is TGTGCCTGGTCGACAGGGGGCGCAGATACGCAGTATTTT. V and J are TRBV30 and TRBJ2-3, with 10 bases that match TRBD1. Germline CDR1 reads GTSNPN; CDR2 reads SVGIG (reference sequence). The CDR3 runs 13 residues. V lost 5 bases, J lost 4 bases, and 3 bases stayed unmatched. Full variable domain (remainder filled in from reference TRBV30 and TRBJ2-3): SQTIHQWPATLVQPVGSPLSLECTVEGTSNPNLYWYRQAAGRGLQLLFYSVGIGQISSEVPQNLSASRPQDRQFILSSKKLLLSDSGFYLCAWSTGGADTQYFGPGTRLTVL.

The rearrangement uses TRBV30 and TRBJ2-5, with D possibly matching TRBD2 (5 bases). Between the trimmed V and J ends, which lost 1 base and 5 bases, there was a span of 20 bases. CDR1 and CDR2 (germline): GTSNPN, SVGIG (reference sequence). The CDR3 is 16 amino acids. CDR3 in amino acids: CAWSDRRSPGGETQYF. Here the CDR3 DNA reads TGTGCCTGGAGTGACCGAAGAAGTCCCGGAGGCGAGACCCAGTACTTC.

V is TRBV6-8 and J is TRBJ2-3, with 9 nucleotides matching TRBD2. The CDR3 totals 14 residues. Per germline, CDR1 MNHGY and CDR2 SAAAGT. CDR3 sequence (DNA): TGTGCAGATACGGGGCTAGCGGGGACAGATACGCAGTATTTT. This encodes CADTGLAGTDTQYF.

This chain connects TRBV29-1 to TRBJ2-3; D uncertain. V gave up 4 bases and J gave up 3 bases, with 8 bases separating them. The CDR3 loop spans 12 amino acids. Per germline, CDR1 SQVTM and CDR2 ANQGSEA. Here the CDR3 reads CSVGAATDTQYF. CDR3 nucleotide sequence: TGCAGCGTTGGCGCCGCGACAGATACGCAGTATTTT.

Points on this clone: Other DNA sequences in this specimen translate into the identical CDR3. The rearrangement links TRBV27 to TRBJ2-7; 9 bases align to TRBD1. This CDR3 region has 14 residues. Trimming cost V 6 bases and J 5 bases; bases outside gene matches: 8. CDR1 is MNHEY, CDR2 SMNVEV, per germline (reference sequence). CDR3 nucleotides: TGTGCCAGCAGCCACCGGGACAGGGTACACGAGCAGTACTTC. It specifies CASSHRDRVHEQYF.

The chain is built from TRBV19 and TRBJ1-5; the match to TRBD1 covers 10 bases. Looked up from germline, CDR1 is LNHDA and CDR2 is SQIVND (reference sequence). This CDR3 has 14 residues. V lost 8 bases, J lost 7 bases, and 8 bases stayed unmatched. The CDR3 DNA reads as TGTGCCAGTGTTCGGACAGGGGGGCGGCAGCCCCAGCATTTT. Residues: CASVRTGGRQPQHF.

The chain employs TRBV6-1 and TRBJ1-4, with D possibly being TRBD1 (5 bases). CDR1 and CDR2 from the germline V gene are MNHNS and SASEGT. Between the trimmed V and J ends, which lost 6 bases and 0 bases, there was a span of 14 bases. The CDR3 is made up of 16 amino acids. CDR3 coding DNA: TGTGCCAGCAGCGAAAGACAGCCTGCAACTAATGAAAAACTGTTTTTT. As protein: CASSERQPATNEKLFF.

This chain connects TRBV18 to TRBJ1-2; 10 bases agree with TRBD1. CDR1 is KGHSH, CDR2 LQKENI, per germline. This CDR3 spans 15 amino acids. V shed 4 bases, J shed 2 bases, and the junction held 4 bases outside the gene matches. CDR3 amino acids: CASSQPGQGNYGYTF. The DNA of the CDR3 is TGTGCCAGCTCACAACCGGGACAGGGGAACTATGGCTACACCTTC.

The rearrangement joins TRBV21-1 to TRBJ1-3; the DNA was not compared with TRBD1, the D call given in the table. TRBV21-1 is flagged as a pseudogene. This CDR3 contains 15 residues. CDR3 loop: CASSKGDKSGDTIYF. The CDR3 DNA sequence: TGTGCCAGCAGCAAAGGGGACAAATCAGGGGACACCATATATTTT.

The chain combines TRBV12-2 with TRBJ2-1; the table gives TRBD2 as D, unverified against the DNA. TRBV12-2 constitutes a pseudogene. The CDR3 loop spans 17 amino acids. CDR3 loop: CASRLDGASGDYNEQFF. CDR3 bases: TGTGCAAGTCGCTTAGACGGGGCTAGCGGGGATTACAATGAGCAGTTCTTC.

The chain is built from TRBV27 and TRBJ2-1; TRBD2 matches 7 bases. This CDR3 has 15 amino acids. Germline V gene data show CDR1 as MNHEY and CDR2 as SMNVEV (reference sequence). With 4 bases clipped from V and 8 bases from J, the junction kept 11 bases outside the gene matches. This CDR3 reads CASSWLAGPYDEQFF. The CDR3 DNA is TGTGCCAGCAGTTGGTTAGCGGGTCCTTACGATGAGCAGTTCTTC.

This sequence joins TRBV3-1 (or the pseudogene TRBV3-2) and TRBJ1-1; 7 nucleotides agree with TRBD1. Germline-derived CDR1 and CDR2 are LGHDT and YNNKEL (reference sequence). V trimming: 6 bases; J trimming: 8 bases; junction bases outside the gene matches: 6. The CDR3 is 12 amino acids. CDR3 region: CASSFGTAEAFF. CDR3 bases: TGTGCCAGCAGTTTCGGGACAGCAGAAGCTTTCTTT.

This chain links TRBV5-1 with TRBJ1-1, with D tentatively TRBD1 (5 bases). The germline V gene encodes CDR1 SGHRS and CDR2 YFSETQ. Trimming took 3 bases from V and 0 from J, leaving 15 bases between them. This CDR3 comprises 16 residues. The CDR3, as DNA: TGCGCCAGCAGCTGGAGGGGAGACTACTTGAACACTGAAGCTTTCTTT. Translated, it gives CASSWRGDYLNTEAFF.

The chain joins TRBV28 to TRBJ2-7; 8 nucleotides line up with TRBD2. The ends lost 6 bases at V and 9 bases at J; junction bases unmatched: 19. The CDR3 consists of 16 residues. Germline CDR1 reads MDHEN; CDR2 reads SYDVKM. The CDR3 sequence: CASSDDTGTRRQRQYF. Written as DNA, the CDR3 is TGTGCCAGCAGCGACGATACCGGGACTAGACGCCAGAGGCAGTACTTC.